Listed below are T cell receptor beta chains from one sample, sequenced in a study of PD-1 blockade in classical Hodgkin lymphoma. The table came from immunoSEQ multiplex PCR; TCRdb's copy has only in-frame clones and leaves some out. The table shows tens of thousands of clones, with 73% occurring only once. The material was peripheral blood mononuclear cells (PBMCs), obtained before the second cycle of nivolumab. These receptors were obtained from a human donor with classical Hodgkin lymphoma. Each CDR3 is given with its conserved first and last residue. Each record gives: CDR3 protein, CDR3 DNA, CDR3 length, clone size, J gene, D gene, V gene. D genes are given only for firm matches. Rows may omit the clone size; those that give it use once, few, many or a size class.

CDR3: CASSLRSGTGALNTEAFF; DNA: TGTGCCAGCAGCTTAAGGAGTGGGACAGGGGCCCTTAACACTGAAGCTTTCTTT; length: 18; size: -; J: TRBJ1-1; D: TRBD1; V: TRBV7-3
CDR3: CASSPLRIATPYEQYF; DNA: TGTGCCAGCTCACCACTCAGAATTGCCACCCCCTACGAGCAGTACTTC; length: 16; size: -; J: TRBJ2-7; D: -; V: TRBV18
CDR3: CASRTRTGGLYEQYF; DNA: TGTGCCAGCAGAACGCGGACAGGGGGGCTTTACGAGCAGTACTTC; length: 15; size: -; J: TRBJ2-7; D: TRBD1; V: TRBV6-5
CDR3: CASSIAQRYEQYF; DNA: TGTGCCAGTAGTATCGCCCAGCGATACGAGCAGTACTTC; length: 13; size: -; J: TRBJ2-7; D: -; V: TRBV19
CDR3: CASTFSGQGNTGELFF; DNA: TGTGCCAGCACCTTTTCAGGACAGGGGAACACCGGGGAGCTGTTTTTT; length: 16; size: once; J: TRBJ2-2; D: TRBD1; V: TRBV7-8
CDR3: CASSQSAPHSGRAGDTGELFF; DNA: TGCGCCAGCAGTCAATCGGCTCCACATAGCGGGAGGGCCGGTGACACCGGGGAGCTGTTTTTT; length: 21; size: -; J: TRBJ2-2; D: TRBD2; V: TRBV23-1
CDR3: CASSWVEQGDQPQHF; DNA: TGTGCCAGCAGTTGGGTGGAGCAGGGGGATCAGCCCCAGCATTTT; length: 15; size: -; J: TRBJ1-5; D: TRBD1; V: TRBV6-5
CDR3: CASSFGTSGSSETQYF; DNA: TGTGCCAGCAGTTTTGGGACTAGCGGGAGCAGCGAGACCCAGTACTTC; length: 16; size: once; J: TRBJ2-5; D: TRBD2; V: TRBV27
CDR3: CASSLTLTDLLIYTQYF; DNA: TGTGCCAGCAGCTTAACGCTGACAGACTTACTTATATATACGCAGTATTTT; length: 17; size: -; J: TRBJ2-3; D: -; V: TRBV11-2
CDR3: CASSTLGGQSFLGNQPQHF; DNA: TGTGCCAGTAGTACCCTGGGAGGGCAATCCTTCCTAGGCAATCAGCCCCAGCATTTT; length: 19; size: -; J: TRBJ1-5; D: -; V: TRBV19
CDR3: CAWSRADEQYF; DNA: TGTGCCTGGAGTAGGGCAGATGAGCAGTACTTC; length: 11; size: -; J: TRBJ2-7; D: -; V: TRBV30
CDR3: CASSPGTANEKLFF; DNA: TGTGCCAGCAGCCCCGGGACAGCTAATGAAAAACTGTTTTTT; length: 14; size: -; J: TRBJ1-4; D: TRBD1; V: TRBV7-9
CDR3: CASTLRASYNEQFF; DNA: TGTGCCAGCACCCTAAGGGCTTCCTACAATGAGCAGTTCTTC; length: 14; size: few; J: TRBJ2-1; D: -; V: TRBV6-1
CDR3: CASQPEIFNNEQFF; DNA: TGTGCCAGCCAACCAGAAATCTTTAACAATGAGCAGTTCTTC; length: 14; size: -; J: TRBJ2-1; D: -; V: TRBV6-5
CDR3: CAWSGHFAGDEQYF; DNA: TGTGCCTGGAGTGGTCATTTCGCGGGAGACGAGCAGTACTTC; length: 14; size: -; J: TRBJ2-7; D: TRBD2; V: TRBV30
CDR3: CASSPSQTNTGELFF; DNA: TGTGCCAGCTCACCGTCACAGACAAACACCGGGGAGCTGTTTTTT; length: 15; size: -; J: TRBJ2-2; D: -; V: TRBV18
CDR3: CASRGTGWNEQYF; DNA: TGTGCCAGCAGGGGGACAGGGTGGAACGAGCAGTACTTC; length: 13; size: once; J: TRBJ2-7; D: TRBD1; V: TRBV6-5
CDR3: CASSRTGENSPLHF; DNA: TGTGCCAGCAGCAGGACAGGGGAGAATTCACCCCTCCACTTT; length: 14; size: -; J: TRBJ1-6; D: TRBD1; V: TRBV6-5
CDR3: CASSLRDSGYGYTF; DNA: TGTGCCAGTAGTCTCCGGGACAGCGGCTATGGCTACACCTTC; length: 14; size: once; J: TRBJ1-2; D: TRBD1; V: TRBV19
CDR3: CASISAAATNEKLFF; DNA: TGTGCCAGCATTTCGGCAGCTGCAACTAATGAAAAACTGTTTTTT; length: 15; size: -; J: TRBJ1-4; D: -; V: TRBV28
CDR3: CASSYSWSGSTDTQYF; DNA: TGTGCCAGCAGTTACTCGTGGTCAGGTAGCACAGATACGCAGTATTTT; length: 16; size: -; J: TRBJ2-3; D: -; V: TRBV6-5
CDR3: CASSQPHGNYGYTF; DNA: TGTGCCAGCAGCCAGCCCCATGGTAACTATGGCTACACCTTC; length: 14; size: -; J: TRBJ1-2; D: -; V: TRBV14
CDR3: CASSLLGTGLSIHGYTF; DNA: TGTGCCAGCAGTTTATTAGGGACAGGGCTCTCCATACATGGCTACACCTTC; length: 17; size: -; J: TRBJ1-2; D: TRBD1; V: TRBV27
CDR3: CASGGRGYTEAFF; DNA: TGTGCCAGCGGGGGGAGGGGGTACACTGAAGCTTTCTTT; length: 13; size: few; J: TRBJ1-1; D: -; V: TRBV6-6
CDR3: CASSIYQPQHF; DNA: TGTGCCAGCAGTATTTATCAGCCCCAGCATTTT; length: 11; size: -; J: TRBJ1-5; D: -; V: TRBV28
CDR3: CAWSVHIYEQYF; DNA: TGTGCCTGGAGTGTACACATCTACGAGCAGTACTTC; length: 12; size: -; J: TRBJ2-7; D: -; V: TRBV30
CDR3: CASSLRGNTEAFF; DNA: TGTGCCAGCAGTTTGAGGGGGAACACTGAAGCTTTCTTT; length: 13; size: -; J: TRBJ1-1; D: -; V: TRBV27
CDR3: CASSLGGAAGNTIYF; DNA: TGTGCCAGCAGCTTGGGGGGGGCCGCTGGAAACACCATATATTTT; length: 15; size: -; J: TRBJ1-3; D: -; V: TRBV5-8
CDR3: CASSMRTAYEQYF; DNA: TGTGCCAGCAGCATGCGGACAGCCTACGAGCAGTACTTC; length: 13; size: few; J: TRBJ2-7; D: -; V: TRBV2
CDR3: CASSGLGGVNEQFF; DNA: TGTGCCAGCAGTGGCCTGGGGGGCGTGAATGAGCAGTTCTTC; length: 14; size: -; J: TRBJ2-1; D: -; V: TRBV25-1
CDR3: CASSLLLPGQGNPDTQYF; DNA: TGTGCCAGCAGCCTCCTTTTACCGGGACAGGGGAACCCAGATACGCAGTATTTT; length: 18; size: -; J: TRBJ2-3; D: -; V: TRBV21-1
CDR3: CASSSQLGPYEQYF; DNA: TGTGCCAGCAGTTCCCAGCTAGGCCCCTACGAGCAGTACTTC; length: 14; size: -; J: TRBJ2-7; D: -; V: TRBV27